A selection of T cell receptor beta chains follows, all from one sample in a study of CDR3 diversity in severe acne. TCRdb used MiXCR to reprocess the PCR reads, holding one entry per CDR3 protein. The sample has about 90,000 distinct CDR3 sequences; 49% are singletons. The sequenced material came from blood. These receptors were taken from a male donor with severe acne vulgaris. CDR3s include the opening cysteine and the closing phenylalanine or tryptophan. A D gene is named only where the DNA matches it firmly. The size of a clone is reported for some rows only, either as once, few or many, or as a class for expanded clones.

clone size	CDR3 length	V gene	J gene	D gene	CDR3 protein	CDR3 DNA
NA	15	TRBV5-5	TRBJ2-7	NA	CASSPRAPAAYEQYF	TGTGCCAGCAGCCCCCGGGCCCCAGCGGCCTACGAGCAGTACTTC
few	13	TRBV7-9	TRBJ1-2	NA	CASSLSVNYGYTF	TGTGCCAGCAGCCTATCTGTAAACTATGGCTACACCTTC
NA	13	TRBV25-1	TRBJ1-2	NA	CASSLQGADGYTF	TGTGCCAGCAGCCTACAGGGTGCGGATGGCTACACCTTC
many	15	TRBV12-3/TRBV12-4	TRBJ2-7	NA	CASSLSGGTNNEQYF	TGTGCCAGCAGTTTATCGGGCGGGACGAATAACGAGCAGTACTTC
NA	12	TRBV7-9	TRBJ1-1	NA	CASSSLRRSAFF	TGTGCCAGCAGCTCCTTACGCCGATCAGCTTTCTTT
NA	13	TRBV7-9	TRBJ1-1	TRBD1	CASSLRQGAETFF	TGCGCCAGCAGCTTACGGCAGGGGGCTGAGACTTTCTTT
many	12	TRBV11-1	TRBJ2-7	NA	CASSAGHYEQYF	TGTGCCAGCAGCGCCGGGCACTACGAGCAGTACTTC
NA	15	TRBV7-2	TRBJ1-4	NA	CASNLGRAANGKLFF	TGTGCCAGCAACTTAGGTCGGGCGGCTAATGGAAAACTGTTTTTT
many	14	TRBV20-1	TRBJ1-5	NA	CSAREGYSNQPQHF	TGCAGTGCTCGAGAGGGGTATAGCAATCAGCCCCAGCATTTT
NA	13	TRBV7-9	TRBJ2-1	NA	CASSLAQGNEQFF	TGTGCCAGCAGCTTAGCACAGGGTAATGAGCAGTTCTTC
NA	13	TRBV5-6	TRBJ1-2	NA	CASIIQGFYGYTF	TGTGCCAGCATTATACAGGGTTTCTATGGCTACACCTTC
few	18	TRBV7-3	TRBJ2-6	TRBD1	CASSLSSAGGSGANVLTF	TGTGCCAGCAGCTTAAGCTCGGCAGGGGGATCTGGGGCCAACGTCCTGACTTTC
NA	16	TRBV27	TRBJ2-3	NA	CASSPGAGGSTDTQYF	TGTGCCAGCAGCCCTGGGGCCGGCGGTTCCACAGATACGCAGTATTTT
many	17	TRBV19	TRBJ2-7	NA	CASSISLGNSRTYEQYF	TGTGCCAGTAGTATATCGTTAGGGAATTCTCGAACCTACGAGCAGTACTTC
NA	16	TRBV7-9	TRBJ2-2	NA	CASSLRTFGETGELFF	TGTGCCAGCAGCTTGAGAACGTTTGGTGAAACCGGGGAGCTGTTTTTT
many	15	TRBV2	TRBJ1-1	TRBD1	CASLVGRGLNTEAFF	TGTGCCAGCTTGGTGGGGAGGGGGCTGAACACTGAAGCTTTCTTT
many	15	TRBV2	TRBJ2-1	NA	CASSDQDGGYNEQFF	TGTGCCAGCAGTGATCAGGACGGAGGGTACAATGAGCAGTTCTTC
NA	16	TRBV9	TRBJ2-6	NA	CASSTGTGIGANVLTF	TGTGCCAGCAGCACCGGTACAGGGATTGGGGCCAACGTCCTGACTTTC
NA	16	TRBV11-1	TRBJ1-2	NA	CASSPAPGRANYGYTF	TGTGCCAGCAGCCCGGCTCCGGGACGGGCTAACTATGGCTACACCTTC
NA	16	TRBV12-3/TRBV12-4	TRBJ1-4	NA	CASGLAWDLLNEKLFF	TGTGCCAGCGGTTTGGCGTGGGACCTTCTTAATGAAAAACTGTTTTTT
medium-sized	13	TRBV7-2	TRBJ2-1	NA	CASSSGVKNEQFF	TGTGCCAGCTCCAGTGGAGTCAAGAATGAGCAGTTCTTC
NA	16	TRBV25-1	TRBJ1-4	NA	CASSEYNDSTNEKLFF	TGTGCCAGCAGTGAATATAACGACTCAACTAATGAAAAACTGTTTTTT
many	13	TRBV6-5	TRBJ2-7	NA	CASSEGRAYEQYF	TGTGCCAGCAGTGAGGGACGAGCCTACGAGCAGTACTTC
NA	15	TRBV7-3	TRBJ2-7	NA	CASSILDSLPYEQYF	TGTGCCAGCAGCATTCTGGACTCCCTCCCCTACGAGCAGTACTTC
NA	16	TRBV4-2	TRBJ2-2	NA	CASSQDAEGWAGELFF	TGTGCCAGCAGCCAAGATGCGGAGGGGTGGGCCGGGGAGCTGTTTTTT
NA	19	TRBV12-3/TRBV12-4	TRBJ2-3	TRBD2	CASSLASSGRYSSTDTQYF	TGTGCCAGCAGTTTAGCCTCTAGCGGGAGGTACTCTAGCACAGATACGCAGTATTTT
many	17	TRBV5-1	TRBJ2-7	NA	CASSLEFWGIASYEQYF	TGCGCCAGCAGCTTGGAATTCTGGGGTATCGCCTCCTACGAGCAGTACTTC
few	15	TRBV6-6	TRBJ1-2	NA	CASSDVAAISGGYTF	TGTGCCAGCAGTGACGTGGCCGCCATAAGCGGGGGCTACACCTTC
many	13	TRBV11-2	TRBJ2-5	NA	CASSPQGRETQYF	TGTGCCAGCAGCCCCCAAGGGAGGGAGACCCAGTACTTC
many	15	TRBV2	TRBJ2-3	TRBD2	CASSGPSGVGIKQYF	TGTGCCAGCAGTGGCCCTAGCGGAGTGGGTATAAAGCAGTATTTT
NA	11	TRBV19	TRBJ1-1	NA	CASSPGVEAFF	TGTGCCAGTAGTCCCGGGGTTGAAGCTTTCTTT
many	14	TRBV5-1	TRBJ2-5	TRBD2	CASSGLAGRETQYF	TGCGCCAGCAGCGGACTAGCGGGAAGGGAGACCCAGTACTTC
NA	16	TRBV11-2	TRBJ1-3	NA	CASSESGRSSGNTIYF	TGTGCCAGCAGCGAATCCGGACGGAGCTCTGGAAACACCATATATTTT
many	14	TRBV29-1	TRBJ2-7	TRBD1	CSVVGQGVTYEQYF	TGCAGCGTTGTGGGACAGGGGGTGACTTACGAGCAGTACTTC
many	14	TRBV7-8	TRBJ1-6	TRBD1	CASSLTGGDSPLHF	TGTGCCAGCAGTCTCACAGGGGGGGATTCACCCCTCCACTTT
NA	16	TRBV7-2	TRBJ1-5	TRBD1	CASSPRGQGAGQPQHF	TGTGCCAGCAGCCCGAGGGGACAGGGGGCAGGTCAGCCCCAGCATTTT
NA	14	TRBV7-6	TRBJ2-2	TRBD1	CASSGQGTTGELFF	TGTGCCAGCAGCGGACAGGGGACCACCGGGGAGCTGTTTTTT
NA	16	TRBV7-9	TRBJ1-2	NA	CASSPTLLLGNNGYTF	TGCGCCAGCAGCCCTACCTTACTCCTCGGGAATAATGGCTACACCTTC
NA	12	TRBV5-1	TRBJ1-2	NA	CASSMDVDGYTF	TGCGCCAGCAGCATGGACGTGGATGGCTACACCTTC
many	16	TRBV4-3	TRBJ2-6	NA	CASSQDLGSGANVLTF	TGCGCCAGCAGCCAAGATCTGGGATCGGGGGCCAACGTCCTGACTTTC
NA	16	TRBV6-1	TRBJ2-7	NA	CASSYSGSLPSYGQYF	TGTGCCAGCAGTTACTCGGGGTCTCTCCCCTCCTACGGGCAGTACTTC
NA	12	TRBV9	TRBJ1-1	NA	CASSVGTAEAFF	TGTGCCAGCAGCGTAGGGACAGCTGAAGCTTTCTTT
many	15	TRBV5-5	TRBJ2-3	TRBD1	CASSGGTGGGDTQYF	TGTGCCAGCAGCGGGGGGACAGGGGGGGGAGATACGCAGTATTTT
NA	13	TRBV30	TRBJ1-3	NA	CAWSPKVGNTIYF	TGTGCCTGGAGTCCGAAGGTTGGAAACACCATATATTTT
NA	15	TRBV6-6	TRBJ1-3	NA	CASIPNGAFGNTIYF	TGTGCCAGCATCCCTAACGGGGCATTTGGAAACACCATATATTTT
NA	14	TRBV15	TRBJ2-7	TRBD2	CASSALAGAYEQYF	TGTGCCAGCAGCGCATTAGCGGGAGCCTACGAGCAGTACTTC
NA	16	TRBV6-2/TRBV6-3	TRBJ2-1	NA	CASRTHQGSSYNEQFF	TGTGCCAGCAGAACTCATCAGGGTAGCTCCTACAATGAGCAGTTCTTC
NA	16	TRBV20-1	TRBJ2-7	TRBD2	CSARVSGLAGDDEQYF	TGCAGTGCTAGAGTATCGGGACTAGCGGGAGACGACGAGCAGTACTTC
once	16	TRBV7-9	TRBJ1-2	NA	CASSLGRQAVNYGYTF	TGTGCCAGCAGCTTAGGCCGACAGGCTGTTAACTATGGCTACACCTTC